This record covers a single T cell receptor beta chain. These data belong to a study of blood T cell repertoires in COVID-19. J gave up 3 bases and V 5 bases, and 13 bases lay outside the gene matches. The CDR3 sequence is 17 residues long. Germline V CDR1 and CDR2: SEHNR, FQNEAQ (reference sequence). Produced via immunoSEQ multiplex PCR; TCRdb's table is partial and in-frame only. The sample has some 170,000 clones; almost 80% are singletons. The source material was PBMCs or T cells enriched from blood (not recorded which). The sequence was obtained from a woman aged 45 to 65 who had recovered from COVID-19. The genes are TRBV7-9 and TRBJ1-2, with 9 bases aligning to TRBD1. CDR3 in DNA: TGTGCCAGCAGCCCGCGACAGGGGGAAGGTTTTGACTATGGCTACACCTTC. Translation: CASSPRQGEGFDYGYTF.